The T cell receptor (beta chain) described here comes from a study of OX40 agonist ivuxolimab in advanced cancers. Study summary: Every 2 weeks, patients received ivuxolimab intravenously, dosed at 0.01 to 10 mg/kg. Of mixed ages from about 20 to 85 and averaging approximately 60 years, the group was over 80% male. A diagnosis of hepatocellular carcinoma, melanoma, renal cell or head and neck cancer was present in dose-escalation patients. In three patients, partial responses were observed, one with hepatocellular carcinoma and two with cutaneous melanoma.

The method was immunoSEQ multiplex PCR; TCRdb's version includes in-frame clones alone and lacks a portion of them. The repertoire holds 15,000 to 20,000 clones, around four fifths seen once, with about 12% in the top ten. This TCR was sampled from an adult with an advanced solid tumor such as melanoma, head and neck, liver or kidney cancer. This specimen was CD4+ or CD8+ T cells sorted from blood, taken in a trial of the OX40 agonist ivuxolimab.

The chain's CDR3 is CSVAPGVSGGSYNEQFF. The CDR3 DNA sequence: TGCAGCGTTGCCCCTGGGGTAAGCGGGGGCTCCTACAATGAGCAGTTCTTC. The rearrangement joins TRBV29-1 to TRBJ2-1; 8 nucleotides agree with TRBD2. The CDR3 totals 17 residues. Trimming cost V 4 bases and J 0 bases; bases outside gene matches: 11. Germline V gene sequence: CDR1 SQVTM, CDR2 ANQGSEA.